Presented here are 15 T cell receptor beta chains from one specimen sequenced in a study of Tregs in tolerant kidney transplant recipients. Method: immunoSEQ multiplex PCR; TCRdb's copy keeps in-frame clones and lacks some. The data show 75,000 to 85,000 clones, more than 85% seen once. Here the sequenced sample was Tregs from blood, taken before the transplant. The receptors were gathered from a human donor who received a combined kidney and bone marrow transplant.

The genes are TRBV7-2 and TRBJ2-5; TRBD1 aligns across 7 bases. The DNA end lines up better with TRBJ2-7; the J call may be wrong. The V gene's germline CDR1 is SGHTA and CDR2 FQGNSA. This CDR3 has 14 amino acids. The CDR3 DNA follows: TGTGCCAGCAGCTCCGGGACAGCCGCCTACGAGCAGTACTTC. It specifies CASSSGTAAYEQYF.

The CDR3 bases are TGTGCCTGGAGCCTCGGTCATGAAGCTTTCTTT. Protein product: CAWSLGHEAFF. This chain joins TRBV30 and TRBJ1-1; D ambiguous. This CDR3 comprises 11 residues. V was trimmed by 3 bases and J by 7 bases, leaving 9 bases between them. CDR1 GTSNPN and CDR2 SVGIG come from the germline V gene (reference sequence).

This chain joins TRBV6-5 and TRBJ1-1, with a possible D match to TRBD1 (5 bases). Germline V gives CDR1 MNHEY, CDR2 SVGAGI. The V gene lost 2 bases and the J gene lost 4 bases, with 17 bases spanning the gap. CDR3 length: 16 residues. The chain's CDR3 is CASSYANGGGGTEAFF. For the CDR3, the DNA is TGTGCCAGCAGTTACGCCAACGGGGGTGGAGGCACTGAAGCTTTCTTT.

CDR3 amino acids: CASSRLGQMGQPQHF. The CDR3 bases are TGTGCCAGCAGCCGCTTGGGACAGATGGGTCAGCCCCAGCATTTT. The V call is TRBV2, the J call TRBJ1-5; 7 bases align to TRBD1. Germline CDR1 SNHLY, CDR2 FYNNEI. The CDR3 is made up of 15 amino acids. J gave up 6 bases and V 6 bases, and 11 bases lay outside the gene matches.

The chain has TRBV2 and TRBJ2-7; 7 bases are a match to TRBD1. The CDR3 spans 11 residues. The V gene's germline CDR1 is SNHLY and CDR2 FYNNEI. J gave up 2 bases and V 11 bases, and 3 bases lay outside the gene matches. CDR3 DNA sequence: TGTGCCGTCGGGACAGCCTACGAGCAGTACTTC. This codes for CAVGTAYEQYF.

This chain uses TRBV7-3 with TRBJ2-7; 10 positions agree with TRBD2. V was clipped by 4 bases and J by 3 bases; unmatched bases: 3. This CDR3 is 14 amino acids long. The germline CDR1 and CDR2 sequences are SGHTA and FQGTGA. The DNA for the CDR3 is TGTGCCAGCAGCTGGAGCGGGAGGGGCTACGAGCAGTACTTC. Its protein product is CASSWSGRGYEQYF. The full variable domain, with the rest looked up from reference TRBV7-3 and TRBJ2-7, is GAGVSQTPSNKVTEKGKYVELRCDPISGHTALYWYRQSLGQGPEFLIYFQGTGAADDSGLPNDRFFAVRPEGSVSTLKIQRTERGDSAVYLCASSWSGRGYEQYFGPGTRLTVT.

The gene calls are TRBV9 and TRBJ2-5; 12 bases are a match to TRBD1. Germline V gives CDR1 SGDLS, CDR2 YYNGEE. After removal of 2 bases from V and 5 bases from J, the junction contained 7 bases not matched to a gene. The CDR3 extends over 16 amino acids. The CDR3 loop reads CASSVRGQGAVETQYF. The CDR3 region has the DNA TGTGCCAGCAGCGTCCGGGGACAGGGGGCTGTGGAGACCCAGTACTTC. The full variable domain, rest sourced from reference TRBV9 and TRBJ2-5, is DSGVTQTPKHLITATGQRVTLRCSPRSGDLSVYWYQQSLDQGLQFLIQYYNGEERAKGNILERFSAQQFPDLHSELNLSSLELGDSALYFCASSVRGQGAVETQYFGPGTRLLVL.

V and J are TRBV30 and TRBJ2-1, with D perhaps matching TRBD2 (6 bases). The CDR3 extends over 11 amino acids. V lost 7 bases to trimming and J lost 9 bases, with 13 bases between them. The germline CDR1 and CDR2 sequences are GTSNPN and SVGIG (reference sequence). This chain's CDR3 is CASTGGGEQFF. CDR3 in DNA: TGTGCCTCAACCGGGGGTGGTGAGCAGTTCTTC. Full variable domain (remainder filled in from reference TRBV30 and TRBJ2-1): SQTIHQWPATLVQPVGSPLSLECTVEGTSNPNLYWYRQAAGRGLQLLFYSVGIGQISSEVPQNLSASRPQDRQFILSSKKLLLSDSGFYLCASTGGGEQFFGPGTRLTVL.

This sequence joins TRBV5-1 and TRBJ2-1; D may be TRBD2 (5 bases). The CDR3 totals 15 residues. Trimming removed 0 bases at V and 4 bases at J, with 11 bases between. CDR1 is SGHRS and CDR2 is YFSETQ in the germline V gene. In nucleotides, the CDR3 is TGCGCCAGCAGCTTGGGGCCGGGGATATACAATGAGCAGTTCTTC. It specifies CASSLGPGIYNEQFF.

The chain has TRBV5-6 and TRBJ1-5; weak D call: TRBD1 (5 bases). V lost 4 bases, J lost 7 bases, and 15 bases lay in between. The CDR3 contains 14 residues. Germline loops: CDR1 SGHDT, CDR2 YYEEEE. This CDR3 is CASSTGLYEQPQHF. The CDR3 DNA sequence: TGTGCCAGCAGCACGGGACTATATGAGCAGCCCCAGCATTTT.

The rearrangement links TRBV18 to TRBJ1-1; D is perhaps TRBD1 (5 bases). Per the germline V gene, CDR1 is KGHSH and CDR2 is LQKENI. The CDR3 is made up of 15 amino acids. Trimming cost V 3 bases and J 4 bases, with 15 bases left between them. The CDR3, as DNA: TGTGCCAGCTCACCCGCCATGGGGGGGGGCACTGAAGCTTTCTTT. Translated: CASSPAMGGGTEAFF.

This clone was seen only once. The J gene is TRBJ1-2, the V gene TRBV6-1, with 9 nucleotides matching TRBD1. Germline CDR1 MNHNS, CDR2 SASEGT. The trim removed 10 bases at V and 5 bases at J, leaving 5 bases unmatched. This CDR3 comprises 12 residues. CDR3 amino acids: CAISQGAYGYTF. The DNA for the CDR3 is TGTGCCATCTCACAGGGGGCGTATGGCTACACCTTC.

The chain carries TRBV4-2 and TRBJ1-3; D uncertain. CDR1 LGHNA and CDR2 YNFKEQ come from the germline V gene. The CDR3 is 16 amino acids. Trimming shortened V by 0 bases and J by 4 bases, and 13 bases separated the two germline ends. The CDR3 region is CASSQEAAGYGNTIYF. The CDR3 bases are TGTGCCAGCAGCCAAGAAGCCGCTGGGTACGGAAACACCATATATTTT.

CDR3 in DNA: TGTGCCAGCAGTTCAGGGACCCTGGGGTACACCATATATTTT. Translation: CASSSGTLGYTIYF. The chain employs TRBV28 and TRBJ1-3, with D possibly matching TRBD1 (5 bases). V was pared by 4 bases and J by 8 bases, with 15 bases between. Per the germline V gene, CDR1 is MDHEN and CDR2 is SYDVKM. This CDR3 comprises 14 residues.

Here the CDR3 DNA reads TGTGCCAGCAGCCTACATGGGGCCTACGAGCAGTACTTC. Its protein product is CASSLHGAYEQYF. The chain recombines TRBV6-5 with TRBJ2-7; the D is unclear. Germline lookup yields CDR1 MNHEY and CDR2 SVGAGI. The CDR3 totals 13 residues. The V end lost 6 bases, the J end lost 2 bases, and 11 bases lay between the germline ends.